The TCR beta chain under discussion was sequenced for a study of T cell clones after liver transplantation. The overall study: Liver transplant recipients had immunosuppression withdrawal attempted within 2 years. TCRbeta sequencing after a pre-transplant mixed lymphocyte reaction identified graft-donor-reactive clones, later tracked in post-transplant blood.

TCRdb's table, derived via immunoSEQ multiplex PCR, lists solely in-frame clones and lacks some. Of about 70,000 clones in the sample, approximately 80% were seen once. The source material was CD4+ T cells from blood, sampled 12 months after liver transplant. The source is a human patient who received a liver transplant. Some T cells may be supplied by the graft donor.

The DNA of the CDR3 is TGTGCCAGTAGTGGTTTGATAGCGGGAGGCACGGGGGAGCAGTACTTC. It translates to CASSGLIAGGTGEQYF. J is TRBJ2-7 and V is TRBV19; TRBD2 agrees at 10 bases. From germline, CDR1 is LNHDA and CDR2 SQIVND (reference sequence). The J segment lost 7 bases and the V segment lost 5 bases, leaving 14 bases of the junction unmatched. This CDR3 region has 16 residues.